This is a list of T cell receptor beta chains from one sample in a study of graft-versus-host responses after intestinal transplantation. Libraries were prepared by immunoSEQ multiplex PCR; TCRdb keeps only in-frame clonotypes and omits some of them. The sample includes more than 50,000 clones, approximately 88% of them seen just once. This material consisted of ileum tissue, taken approximately 370 days after transplant. The receptors originated from a human patient who received an intestinal transplant, so some T cells may come from the graft donor. CDR3s include the opening cysteine and the closing phenylalanine or tryptophan. The order of the fields is J gene, V gene, D gene, clone size, CDR3 DNA, CDR3 protein. The D gene is left open where the match is weak. Clone size is stated in some rows and not others, as once, few, many or a class when expanded.

TRBJ1-1,TRBV7-9,TRBD1,.,TGTGCCAGCAGCTTTCCGGACAGGGGTCGTACTGAAGCTTTCTTT,CASSFPDRGRTEAFF
TRBJ1-4,TRBV4-1,.,.,TGCGCCAGCAGCCAAGGTGCGGGCAACCTAGAAGAAAAACTGTTTTTT,CASSQGAGNLEEKLFF
TRBJ2-7,TRBV21-1,.,.,TGTGCCAGCAGCTCACGGGACAGGGATACCGAGCAGTACTTC,CASSSRDRDTEQYF
TRBJ2-7,TRBV28,TRBD2,.,TGTGCCAGCAGTTTTGGGCTAGCGGGCCTCTACGAGCAGTACTTC,CASSFGLAGLYEQYF
TRBJ1-2,TRBV9,.,once,TGTGCCAGCAGCCCCCAGGAGGGGAAATATGGCTACACCTTC,CASSPQEGKYGYTF
TRBJ2-3,TRBV4-2,.,.,TGTGCCAGCAGCCAAGAAGTCCTAGCAGAAGATACGCAGTATTTT,CASSQEVLAEDTQYF
TRBJ1-3,TRBV4-2,.,few,TGTGCCAGCAGCCAAGAGAAGGCAGGGTTAGGCCTTACAGGAAACACCATATATTTT,CASSQEKAGLGLTGNTIYF
TRBJ2-5,TRBV2,.,.,TGTGCCAGCAGTGAATTGGGGCGGCAAGAGACCCAGTACTTC,CASSELGRQETQYF
TRBJ2-2,TRBV7-8,.,.,TGTGCCAGCAGCCGAGGGGGGAACACCGGGGAGCTGTTTTTT,CASSRGGNTGELFF
TRBJ1-2,TRBV14,TRBD1,.,TGTGCCAGCAGCCAAGTCCCTGGACAGGGTTCTGGCTACACCTTC,CASSQVPGQGSGYTF
TRBJ2-3,TRBV5-1,.,.,TGCGCCAGCAGCTTGGGTGGGTTCTCTAGAGCGCTCAGCACAGATACGCAGTATTTT,CASSLGGFSRALSTDTQYF
TRBJ1-1,TRBV6-5,.,.,TGTGCCAGCAGTTACGGCCTGGGGATGAACACTGAAGCTTTCTTT,CASSYGLGMNTEAFF
TRBJ2-7,TRBV25-1,.,.,TGTGCCAGCAGTGTTGGTCAGCGGCAGTACTTC,CASSVGQRQYF
TRBJ2-3,TRBV5-1,.,.,TGCGCCAGCAGCTTGGGCGACGGCTATGGGACAGATACGCAGTATTTT,CASSLGDGYGTDTQYF
TRBJ2-2,TRBV4-1,.,.,TGCGCCAGCAGCCAAAACAGGGAGCTGTTTTTT,CASSQNRELFF
TRBJ1-5,TRBV29-1,TRBD1,once,TGCAGCGTTGCCACAGACAGGGGCTACAATCAGCCCCAGCATTTT,CSVATDRGYNQPQHF
TRBJ2-1,TRBV7-9,.,.,TGTGCCAGCAGCCCAAGGCTGGCTACCTACAATGAGCAGTTCTTC,CASSPRLATYNEQFF
TRBJ1-2,TRBV2,.,.,TGTGCCAGCAATGGGGATTTGAGTGGCTACACCTTC,CASNGDLSGYTF
TRBJ2-7,TRBV7-9,.,few,TGTGCCAGCAGCTTAAGGGAAAGCTCCTACGAGCAGTACTTC,CASSLRESSYEQYF
TRBJ2-7,TRBV10-3,.,.,TGTGCCATCAGTGAAGTTGCGGGAATGGGATACGAGCAGTACTTC,CAISEVAGMGYEQYF
TRBJ2-4,TRBV30,.,.,TGTGCCTGGAGTGTACCAGGGCACAAAAACATTCAGTACTTC,CAWSVPGHKNIQYF
TRBJ2-3,TRBV5-4,TRBD2,.,TGTGCCAGCAGCTTTGGACTAGCGGGGGGGCGGTGGGATACGCAGTATTTT,CASSFGLAGGRWDTQYF
TRBJ2-2,TRBV6-1,.,.,TGTGCCAGCAGTGCAAAGTTGAACGGGGAGCTGTTTTTT,CASSAKLNGELFF
TRBJ1-5,TRBV6-1,TRBD1,.,TGTGCCAGCAATAGGGCAGGGGGCCAGCCCCAGCATTTT,CASNRAGGQPQHF
TRBJ2-3,TRBV2,TRBD2,.,TGTGCCAGCAGTGAAGGTAGCGGGGCCGATACGCAGTATTTT,CASSEGSGADTQYF
TRBJ1-2,TRBV5-4,TRBD1,few,TGTGCCAGCAGCTTAGACAGGGTCGGCTACACCTTC,CASSLDRVGYTF
TRBJ2-5,TRBV30,TRBD2,.,TGTGCCTGGAGTGTTTCGGGGGGGAAGACCCAGTACTTC,CAWSVSGGKTQYF
TRBJ1-2,TRBV28,.,.,TGTGCCAGCAGTGCCGGGGGGAATGGCTACACCTTC,CASSAGGNGYTF